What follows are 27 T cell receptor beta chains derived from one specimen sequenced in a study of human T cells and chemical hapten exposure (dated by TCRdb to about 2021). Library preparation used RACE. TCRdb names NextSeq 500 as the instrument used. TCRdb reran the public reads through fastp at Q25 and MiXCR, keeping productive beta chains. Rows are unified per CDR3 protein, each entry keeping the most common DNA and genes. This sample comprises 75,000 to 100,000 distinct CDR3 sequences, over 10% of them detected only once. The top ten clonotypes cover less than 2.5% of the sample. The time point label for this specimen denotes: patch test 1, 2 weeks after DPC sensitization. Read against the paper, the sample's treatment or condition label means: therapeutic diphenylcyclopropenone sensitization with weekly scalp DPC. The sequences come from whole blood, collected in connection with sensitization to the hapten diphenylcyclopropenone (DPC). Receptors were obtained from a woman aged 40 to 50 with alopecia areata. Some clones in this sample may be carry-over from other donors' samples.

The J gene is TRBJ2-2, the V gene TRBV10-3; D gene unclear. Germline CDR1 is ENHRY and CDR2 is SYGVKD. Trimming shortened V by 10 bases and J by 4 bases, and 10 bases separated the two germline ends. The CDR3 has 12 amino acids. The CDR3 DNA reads TGTGCCACCGGCCCAGTCACCGGGGAGCTGTTTTTT. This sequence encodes CATGPVTGELFF.

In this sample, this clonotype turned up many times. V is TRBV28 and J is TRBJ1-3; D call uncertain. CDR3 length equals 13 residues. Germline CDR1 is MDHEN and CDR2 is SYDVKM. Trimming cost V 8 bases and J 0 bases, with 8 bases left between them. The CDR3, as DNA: TGTGCCAGCTACAGCAGCTCTGGAAACACCATATATTTT. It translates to CASYSSSGNTIYF.

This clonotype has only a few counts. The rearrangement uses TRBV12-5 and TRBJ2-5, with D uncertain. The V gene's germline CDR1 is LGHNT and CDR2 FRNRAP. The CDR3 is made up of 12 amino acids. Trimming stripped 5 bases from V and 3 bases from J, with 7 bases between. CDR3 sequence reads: CASGLNEETQYF. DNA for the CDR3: TGTGCTAGTGGTCTCAATGAAGAGACCCAGTACTTC.

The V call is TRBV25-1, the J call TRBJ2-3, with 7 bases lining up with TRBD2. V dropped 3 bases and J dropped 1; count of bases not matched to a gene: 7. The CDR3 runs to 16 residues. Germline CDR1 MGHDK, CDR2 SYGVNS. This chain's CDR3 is CASSDIESGGTDTQYF. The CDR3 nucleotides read TGTGCCAGCAGTGACATTGAAAGCGGGGGCACAGATACGCAGTATTTT.

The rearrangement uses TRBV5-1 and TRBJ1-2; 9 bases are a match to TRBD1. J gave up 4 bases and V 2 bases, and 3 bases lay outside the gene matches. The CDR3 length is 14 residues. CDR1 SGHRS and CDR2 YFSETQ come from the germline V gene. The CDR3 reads CASSLEDRGYGYTF. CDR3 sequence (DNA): TGCGCCAGCAGCTTAGAGGACAGGGGCTATGGCTACACCTTC.

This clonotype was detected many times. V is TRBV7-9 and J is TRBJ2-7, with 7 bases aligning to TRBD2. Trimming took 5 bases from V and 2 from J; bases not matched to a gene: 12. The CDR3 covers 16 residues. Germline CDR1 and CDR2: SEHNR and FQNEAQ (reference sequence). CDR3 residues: CASSPEPASGTYEQYF. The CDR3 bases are TGTGCCAGCAGCCCAGAGCCGGCAAGCGGGACCTACGAGCAGTACTTC.

For the CDR3, the DNA is TGTGCCAGCAGCGCGGGACTAGCGGGAGAGGCTGAGCAGTTCTTC. It codes for CASSAGLAGEAEQFF. This chain links TRBV7-6 with TRBJ2-1; 14 nucleotides line up with TRBD2. Germline trimming cut 5 bases from V and 9 bases from J; bases unmatched to any gene: 6. CDR1 and CDR2 from the germline V gene are SGHVS and FNYEAQ. The CDR3 contains 15 residues.

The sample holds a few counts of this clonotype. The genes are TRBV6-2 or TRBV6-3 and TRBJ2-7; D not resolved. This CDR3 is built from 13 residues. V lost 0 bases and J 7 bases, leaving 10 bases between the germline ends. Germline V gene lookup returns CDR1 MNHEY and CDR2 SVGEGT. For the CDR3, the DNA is TGTGCCAGCAGTTACTCGGGCAGAAGAGAGCAGTACTTC. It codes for CASSYSGRREQYF.

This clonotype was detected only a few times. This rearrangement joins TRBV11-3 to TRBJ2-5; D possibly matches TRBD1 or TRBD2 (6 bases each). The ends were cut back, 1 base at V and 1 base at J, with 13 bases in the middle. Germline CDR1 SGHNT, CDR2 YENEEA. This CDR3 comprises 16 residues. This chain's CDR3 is CASSLGDGGLQETQYF. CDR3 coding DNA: TGTGCCAGCAGCTTAGGAGACGGGGGCCTCCAAGAGACCCAGTACTTC.

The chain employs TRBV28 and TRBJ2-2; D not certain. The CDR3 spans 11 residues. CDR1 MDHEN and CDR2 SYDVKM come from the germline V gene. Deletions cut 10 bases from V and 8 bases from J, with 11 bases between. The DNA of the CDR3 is TGTGCCATCGGACGTAGGGGGGAGCTGTTTTTT. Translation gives CAIGRRGELFF.

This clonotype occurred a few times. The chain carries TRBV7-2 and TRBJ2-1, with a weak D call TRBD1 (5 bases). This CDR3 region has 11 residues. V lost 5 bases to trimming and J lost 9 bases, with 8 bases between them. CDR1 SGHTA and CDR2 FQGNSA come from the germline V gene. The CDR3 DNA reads TGTGCCAGCAGCCCACAGGTTGAGCAGTTCTTC. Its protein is CASSPQVEQFF.

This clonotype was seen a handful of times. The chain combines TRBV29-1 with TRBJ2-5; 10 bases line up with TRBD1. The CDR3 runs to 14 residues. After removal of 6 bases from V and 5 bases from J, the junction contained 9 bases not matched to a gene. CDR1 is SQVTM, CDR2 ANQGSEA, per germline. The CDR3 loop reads CSVPRDRGRETQYF. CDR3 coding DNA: TGCAGCGTCCCCCGGGACAGGGGTCGGGAGACCCAGTACTTC.

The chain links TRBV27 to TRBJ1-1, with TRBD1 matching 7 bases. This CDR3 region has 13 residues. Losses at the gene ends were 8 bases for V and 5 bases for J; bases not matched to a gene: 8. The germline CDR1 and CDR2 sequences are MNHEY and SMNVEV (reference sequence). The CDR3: CASLSPRGTEAFF. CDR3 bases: TGTGCCAGCTTATCCCCCAGGGGGACTGAAGCTTTCTTT.

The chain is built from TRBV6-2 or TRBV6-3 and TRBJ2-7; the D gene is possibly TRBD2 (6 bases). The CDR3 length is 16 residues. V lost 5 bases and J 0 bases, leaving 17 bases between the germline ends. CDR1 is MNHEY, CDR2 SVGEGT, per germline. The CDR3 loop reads CASSPLGLASSYEQYF. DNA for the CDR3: TGTGCCAGCAGTCCCTTGGGACTCGCCAGCTCCTACGAGCAGTACTTC.

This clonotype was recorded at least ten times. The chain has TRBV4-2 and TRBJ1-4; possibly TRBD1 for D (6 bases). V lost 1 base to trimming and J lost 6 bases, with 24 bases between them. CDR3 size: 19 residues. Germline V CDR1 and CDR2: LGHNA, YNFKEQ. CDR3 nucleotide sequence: TGTGCCAGCAGCCAAGCCCAAGGGGGGACTCCAAGGTGGGATGAAAAACTGTTTTTT. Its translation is CASSQAQGGTPRWDEKLFF.

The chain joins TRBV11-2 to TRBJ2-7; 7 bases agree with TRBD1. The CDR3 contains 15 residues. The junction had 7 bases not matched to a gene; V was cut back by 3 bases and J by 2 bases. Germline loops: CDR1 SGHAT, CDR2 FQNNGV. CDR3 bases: TGTGCCAGCAGCTTCTCGGACAGGTCTGCCTACGAGCAGTACTTC. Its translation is CASSFSDRSAYEQYF. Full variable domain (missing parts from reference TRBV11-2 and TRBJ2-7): EAGVAQSPRYKIIEKRQSVAFWCNPISGHATLYWYQQILGQGPKLLIQFQNNGVVDDSQLPKDRFSAERLKGVDSTLKIQPAKLEDSAVYLCASSFSDRSAYEQYFGPGTRLTVT.

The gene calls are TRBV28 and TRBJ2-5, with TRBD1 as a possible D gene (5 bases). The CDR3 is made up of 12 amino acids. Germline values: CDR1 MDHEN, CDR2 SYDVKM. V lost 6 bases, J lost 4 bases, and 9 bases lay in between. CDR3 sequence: CASRDRGETQYF. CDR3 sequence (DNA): TGTGCCAGCAGAGACAGAGGAGAGACCCAGTACTTC. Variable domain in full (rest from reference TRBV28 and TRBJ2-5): DVKVTQSSRYLVKRTGEKVFLECVQDMDHENMFWYRQDPGLGLRLIYFSYDVKMKEKGDIPEGYSVSREKKERFSLILESASTNQTSMYLCASRDRGETQYFGPGTRLLVL.

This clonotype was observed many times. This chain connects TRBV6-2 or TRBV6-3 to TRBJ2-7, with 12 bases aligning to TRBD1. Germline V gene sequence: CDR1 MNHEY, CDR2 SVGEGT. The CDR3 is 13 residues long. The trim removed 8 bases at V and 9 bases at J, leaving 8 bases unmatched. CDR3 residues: CASRGTGGEMQYF. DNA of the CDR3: TGTGCCAGCCGGGGGACAGGGGGCGAGATGCAGTACTTC.

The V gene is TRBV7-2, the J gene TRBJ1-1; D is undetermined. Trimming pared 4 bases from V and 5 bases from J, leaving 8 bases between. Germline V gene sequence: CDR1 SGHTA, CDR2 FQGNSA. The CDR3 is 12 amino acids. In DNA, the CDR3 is TGTGCCAGCAGCTCAAGTCTTACTGAAGCTTTCTTT. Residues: CASSSSLTEAFF.

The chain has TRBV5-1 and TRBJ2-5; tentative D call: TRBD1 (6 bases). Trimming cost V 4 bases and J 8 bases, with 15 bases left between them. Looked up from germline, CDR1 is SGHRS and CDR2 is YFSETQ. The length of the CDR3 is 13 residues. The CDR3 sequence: CASSDGQQGTQYF. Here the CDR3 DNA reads TGCGCCAGCAGCGACGGACAGCAGGGAACCCAGTACTTC.

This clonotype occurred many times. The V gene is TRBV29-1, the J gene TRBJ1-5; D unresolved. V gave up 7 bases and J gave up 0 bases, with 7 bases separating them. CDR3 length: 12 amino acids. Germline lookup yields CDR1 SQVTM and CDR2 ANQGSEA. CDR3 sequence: CSARYSNQPQHF. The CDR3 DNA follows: TGCAGCGCTCGATATAGCAATCAGCCCCAGCATTTT.

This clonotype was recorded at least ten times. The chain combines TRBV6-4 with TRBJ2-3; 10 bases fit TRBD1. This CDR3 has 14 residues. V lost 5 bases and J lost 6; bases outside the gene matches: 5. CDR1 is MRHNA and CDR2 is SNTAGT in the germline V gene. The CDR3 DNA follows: TGTGCCAGCAGTCGGACAGGGGGACTGGATACGCAGTATTTT. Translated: CASSRTGGLDTQYF.

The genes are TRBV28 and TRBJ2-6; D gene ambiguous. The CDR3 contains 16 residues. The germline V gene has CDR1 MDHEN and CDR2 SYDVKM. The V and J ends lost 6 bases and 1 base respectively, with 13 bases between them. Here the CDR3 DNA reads TGTGCCAGCAGCCCCCCCTATGGGTCTGGGGCCAACGTCCTGACTTTC. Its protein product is CASSPPYGSGANVLTF.

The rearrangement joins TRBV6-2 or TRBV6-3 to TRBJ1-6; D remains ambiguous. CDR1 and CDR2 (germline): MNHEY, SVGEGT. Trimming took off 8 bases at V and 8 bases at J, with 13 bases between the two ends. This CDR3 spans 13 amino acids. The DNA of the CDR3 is TGTGCCAGCGAGCGAAGTGGGGATTCACCCCTCCACTTT. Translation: CASERSGDSPLHF.

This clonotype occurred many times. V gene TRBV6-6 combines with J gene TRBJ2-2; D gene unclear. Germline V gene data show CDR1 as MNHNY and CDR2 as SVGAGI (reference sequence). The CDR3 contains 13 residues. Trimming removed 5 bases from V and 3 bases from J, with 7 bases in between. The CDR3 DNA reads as TGTGCCAGCAGTAGGGCCTACACCGGGGAGCTGTTTTTT. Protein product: CASSRAYTGELFF.

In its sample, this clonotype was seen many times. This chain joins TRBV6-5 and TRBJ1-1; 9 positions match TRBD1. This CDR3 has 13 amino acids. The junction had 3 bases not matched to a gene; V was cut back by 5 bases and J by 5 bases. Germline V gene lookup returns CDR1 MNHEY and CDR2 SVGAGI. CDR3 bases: TGTGCCAGCAGTGCGGGACAGGGAACTGAAGCTTTCTTT. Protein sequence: CASSAGQGTEAFF.

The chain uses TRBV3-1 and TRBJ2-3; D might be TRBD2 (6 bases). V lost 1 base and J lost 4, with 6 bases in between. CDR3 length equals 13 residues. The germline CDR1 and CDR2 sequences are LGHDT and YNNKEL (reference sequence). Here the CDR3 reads CASSQGLADTQYF. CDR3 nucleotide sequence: TGTGCCAGCAGCCAAGGACTAGCAGATACGCAGTATTTT.